This T cell receptor (beta chain) emerged from a study of cytomegalovirus exposure and HLA in healthy donors. Findings and limits, study-wide: Donors belonging to an Asian-associated ancestry cluster reportedly showed fewer N-insertions in productive TCRs than the roughly 700-donor mean, according to what a later analysis found. Information on immune exposure was restricted to one variable (CMV serostatus). A later look showed TCR association rates differing by HLA locus, highest for DRB1 and lowest for HLA-C.

Use of 60 Vbeta and 13 Jbeta primers characterized the PCR. Original methodology: About 10 million shared chains were among the approximately 76 million unique TCR beta chains that a later analysis counted. TCRdb's copy holds only in-frame clones and misses some; the assay was immunoSEQ multiplex PCR. D and trimming come from the DNA, and the V and J calls and clone size come from that table. The top ten hold approximately 3.6% of the sample, which has about 130,000 clones, around four fifths seen once. Germline CDR1 reads MRHNA; CDR2 reads SNTAGT. Losses at the gene ends were 0 bases for V and 8 bases for J; bases not matched to a gene: 5. CDR3 size: 15 residues. This clone was seen a single time. Its antigen remains unknown.

Sequenced material: PBMCs. This chain uses TRBV6-4 with TRBJ2-3; 10 bases are shared with TRBD2. This sequence originates from a woman aged 40 to 50 in good health and CMV-seropositive. The CDR3 nucleotides are TGTGCCAGCAGTGACTCGGCTAGCGGGGGTGGTACGCAGTATTTT. Its protein product is CASSDSASGGGTQYF.